The present entry profiles one T cell receptor beta chain with its context. Measured with immunoSEQ multiplex PCR; TCRdb has only the in-frame clones, and not every one. The sample holds hundreds of thousands of clones, more than 75% seen once. The data were obtained in a study of blood T cell repertoires in COVID-19. The TCR was taken from a woman aged 60-70 years in a cohort exposed to, infected with or recovered from COVID-19 (not recorded which). Sequenced: PBMCs or T cells enriched from blood (not recorded which).

Here the CDR3 DNA reads TGTGCCAGCAGTTTAGAACAGGGCAATTCACCCCTCCACTTT. It translates to CASSLEQGNSPLHF. The chain carries TRBV28 and TRBJ1-6, with D possibly being TRBD1 (6 bases). The CDR3 runs to 14 residues. V was shortened by 2 bases and J by 7 bases, with 9 bases between the two germline ends. Germline V lookup: CDR1 MDHEN, CDR2 SYDVKM.